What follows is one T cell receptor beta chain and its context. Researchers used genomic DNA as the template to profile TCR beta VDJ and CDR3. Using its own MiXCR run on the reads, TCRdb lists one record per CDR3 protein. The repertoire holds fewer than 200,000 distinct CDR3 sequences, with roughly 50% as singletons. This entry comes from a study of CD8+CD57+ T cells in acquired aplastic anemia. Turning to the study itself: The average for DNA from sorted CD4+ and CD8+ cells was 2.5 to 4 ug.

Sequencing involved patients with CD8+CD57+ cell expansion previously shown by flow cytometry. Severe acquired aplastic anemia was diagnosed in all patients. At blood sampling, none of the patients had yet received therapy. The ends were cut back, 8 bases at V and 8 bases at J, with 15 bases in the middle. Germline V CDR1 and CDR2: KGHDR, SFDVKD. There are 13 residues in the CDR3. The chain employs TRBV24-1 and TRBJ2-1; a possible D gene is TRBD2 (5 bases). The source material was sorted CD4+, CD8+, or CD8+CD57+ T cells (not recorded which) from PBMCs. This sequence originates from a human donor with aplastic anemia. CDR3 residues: CATKGERADEQFF. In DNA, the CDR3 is TGTGCCACCAAAGGAGAGCGAGCGGATGAGCAGTTCTTC.